This T cell receptor beta chain originates from a study of blood T cells in healthy people across ages. A second PCR of 7 to 11 cycles used a sample-barcoded 5' primer and a J-beta primer mix. Carrying 12 random nucleotides, a template-switch adaptor labeled each individual cDNA molecule. Each sample provided no less than 2.5 million CDR3-containing paired-end reads. In TCRdb, the 5' RACE reads were re-called with MiXCR into one record per CDR3 protein. The sample shows about 1,400,000 distinct CDR3 sequences, about 43% of them seen only once. In regard to this clonotype: As yet, its antigen is unknown.

Whole-study findings and limits: In older individuals, TCR beta diversity per million T cells was lower, falling roughly linearly with age.

Investigators took roughly 10 milliliters of peripheral blood from every donor. The sequenced sample was blood. The sequence came from a woman younger than 35 in good health.

CDR3 coding DNA: TGTGCCAGCAGCTTAACGGGACAGGAACGTGGCGAGCAGTACTTC. Amino acid sequence: CASSLTGQERGEQYF. V gene TRBV5-5 combines with J gene TRBJ2-5, with 8 bases that match TRBD1. The J call is doubtful: the DNA matches TRBJ2-7 better. Germline CDR1 SGHKS, CDR2 YYEKEE (reference sequence). The CDR3 spans 15 residues.